This T cell receptor beta chain appears in the sequencing data of a study of T-cell reconstitution after alpha-beta-depleted transplantation in children. Study-wide points: Certain patients had high TCRbeta diversity at day 60, and it came from recipient T cells and thymic progenitors that survived. Where alpha-beta T cells came from about two months after transplant was reportedly several hundred expanded graft clones.

Germline V lookup: CDR1 SNHLY, CDR2 FYNNEI. V was pared by 10 bases and J by 4 bases, with 14 bases between. The CDR3 has 12 amino acids. A TCRbeta library incorporating unique molecular identifiers was prepared. TCRdb processed the PCR reads anew with MiXCR; each CDR3 protein has one entry. The sample consists of about 830,000 distinct CDR3 sequences, 15% to 20% of them appearing once. There are many counts of this clonotype. Its antigen is currently unknown. The sample was PBMCs, mostly from graft donor cells, taken 360 days after TCRalphabeta/CD19-depleted stem cell transplant. This clonotype originated in a male patient aged 10 to 17 who had a stem cell transplant for acute lymphoblastic leukemia, so the T cells may come from the graft donor. This sequence joins TRBV2 and TRBJ2-7; D remains unclear. The CDR3 bases are TGTGCCATCCATTCGAGATTTTACGAGCAGTACTTC. Amino acids: CAIHSRFYEQYF.